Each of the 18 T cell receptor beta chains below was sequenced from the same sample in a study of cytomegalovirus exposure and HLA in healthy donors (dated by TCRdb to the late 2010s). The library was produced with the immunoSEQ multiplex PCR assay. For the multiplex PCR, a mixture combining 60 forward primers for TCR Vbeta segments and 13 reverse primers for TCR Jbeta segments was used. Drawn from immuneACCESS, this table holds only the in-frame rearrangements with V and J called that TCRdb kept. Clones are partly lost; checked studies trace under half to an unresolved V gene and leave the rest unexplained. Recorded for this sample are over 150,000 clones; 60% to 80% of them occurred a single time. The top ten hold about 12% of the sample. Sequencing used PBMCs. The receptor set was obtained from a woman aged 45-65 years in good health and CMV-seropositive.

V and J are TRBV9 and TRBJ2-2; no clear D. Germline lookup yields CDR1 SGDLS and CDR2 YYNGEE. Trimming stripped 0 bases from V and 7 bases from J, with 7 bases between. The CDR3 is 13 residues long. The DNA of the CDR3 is TGTGCCAGCAGCGTAGAACTAAGCGGGGAGCTGTTTTTT. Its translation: CASSVELSGELFF.

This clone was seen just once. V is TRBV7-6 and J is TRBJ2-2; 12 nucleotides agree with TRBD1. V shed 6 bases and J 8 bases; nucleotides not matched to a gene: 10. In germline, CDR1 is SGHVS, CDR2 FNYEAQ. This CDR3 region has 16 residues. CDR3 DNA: TGTGCCAGCAGGCCCCTGGGACAGGGGGCCCGGGGGGAGCTGTTTTTT. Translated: CASRPLGQGARGELFF.

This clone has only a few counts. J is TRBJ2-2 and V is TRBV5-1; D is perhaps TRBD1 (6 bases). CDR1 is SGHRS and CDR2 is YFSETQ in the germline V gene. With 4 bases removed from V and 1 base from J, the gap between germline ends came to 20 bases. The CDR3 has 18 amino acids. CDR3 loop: CASSQTGGRDMNTGELFF. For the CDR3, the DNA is TGCGCCAGCAGCCAGACAGGAGGACGTGATATGAACACCGGGGAGCTGTTTTTT.

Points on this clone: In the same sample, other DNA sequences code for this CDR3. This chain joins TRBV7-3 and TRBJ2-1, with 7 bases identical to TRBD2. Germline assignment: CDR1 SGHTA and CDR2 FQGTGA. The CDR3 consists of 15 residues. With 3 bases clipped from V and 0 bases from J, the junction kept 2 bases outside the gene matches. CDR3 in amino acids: CASSLERGSYNEQFF. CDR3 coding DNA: TGTGCCAGCAGCTTGGAGCGGGGCTCCTACAATGAGCAGTTCTTC.

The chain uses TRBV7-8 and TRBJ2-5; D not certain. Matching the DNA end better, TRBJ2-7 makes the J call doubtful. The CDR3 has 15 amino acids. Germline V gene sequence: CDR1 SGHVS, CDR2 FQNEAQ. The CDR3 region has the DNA TGTGCCAGCAGCGTACTTGAGATGCGCTCCTACGAGCAGTACTTC. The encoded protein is CASSVLEMRSYEQYF.

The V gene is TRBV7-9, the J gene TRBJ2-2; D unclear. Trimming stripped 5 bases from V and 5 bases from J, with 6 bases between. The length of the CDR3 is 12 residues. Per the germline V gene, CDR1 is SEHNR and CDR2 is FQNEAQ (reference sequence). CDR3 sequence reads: CASSLPTGELFF. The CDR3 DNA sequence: TGTGCCAGCAGCCTCCCTACCGGGGAGCTGTTTTTT.

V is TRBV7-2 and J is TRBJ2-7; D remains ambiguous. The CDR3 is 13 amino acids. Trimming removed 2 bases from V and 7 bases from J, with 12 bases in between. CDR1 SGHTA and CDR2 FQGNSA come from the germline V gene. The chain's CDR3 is CASSLMESGEQYF. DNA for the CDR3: TGTGCCAGCAGCTTAATGGAGTCTGGAGAGCAGTACTTC.

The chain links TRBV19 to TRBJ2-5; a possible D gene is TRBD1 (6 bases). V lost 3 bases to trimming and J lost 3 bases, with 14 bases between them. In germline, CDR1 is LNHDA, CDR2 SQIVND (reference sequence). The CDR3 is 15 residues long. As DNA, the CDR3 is TGTGCCAGTAGTATCGGGACCGGGACAAAAGAGACCCAGTACTTC. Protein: CASSIGTGTKETQYF.

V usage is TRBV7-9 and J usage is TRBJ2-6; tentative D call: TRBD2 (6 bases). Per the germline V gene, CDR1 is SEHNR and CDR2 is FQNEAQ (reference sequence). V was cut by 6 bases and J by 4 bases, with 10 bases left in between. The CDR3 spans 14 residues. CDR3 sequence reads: CASSRDSGANVLTF. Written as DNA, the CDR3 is TGTGCCAGCAGTCGGGACTCCGGGGCCAACGTCCTGACTTTC. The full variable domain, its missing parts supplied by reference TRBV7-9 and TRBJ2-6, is DTGVSQNPRHKITKRGQNVTFRCDPISEHNRLYWYRQTLGQGPEFLTYFQNEAQLEKSRLLSDRFSAERPKGSFSTLEIQRTEQGDSAMYLCASSRDSGANVLTFGAGSRLTVL.

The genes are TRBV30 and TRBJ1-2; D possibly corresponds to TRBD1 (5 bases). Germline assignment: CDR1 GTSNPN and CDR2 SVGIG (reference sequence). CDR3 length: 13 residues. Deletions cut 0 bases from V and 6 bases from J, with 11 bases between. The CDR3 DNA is TGTGCCTGGAGTGTAGGGGTCAGGCATGGCTACACCTTC. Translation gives CAWSVGVRHGYTF. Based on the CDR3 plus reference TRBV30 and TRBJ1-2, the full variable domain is SQTIHQWPATLVQPVGSPLSLECTVEGTSNPNLYWYRQAAGRGLQLLFYSVGIGQISSEVPQNLSASRPQDRQFILSSKKLLLSDSGFYLCAWSVGVRHGYTFGSGTRLTVV.

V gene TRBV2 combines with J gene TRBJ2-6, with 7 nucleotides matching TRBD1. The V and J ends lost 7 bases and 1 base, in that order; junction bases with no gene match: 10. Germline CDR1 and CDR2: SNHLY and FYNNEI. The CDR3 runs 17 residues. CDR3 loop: CASKTGAAGSGANVLTF. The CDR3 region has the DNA TGTGCCAGCAAAACAGGGGCCGCTGGTTCTGGGGCCAACGTCCTGACTTTC.

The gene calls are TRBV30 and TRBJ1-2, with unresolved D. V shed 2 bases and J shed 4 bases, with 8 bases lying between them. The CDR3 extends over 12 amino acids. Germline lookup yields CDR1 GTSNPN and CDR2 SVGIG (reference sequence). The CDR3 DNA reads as TGTGCCTGGAGTCTAAGTTCCTATGGCTACACCTTC. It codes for CAWSLSSYGYTF. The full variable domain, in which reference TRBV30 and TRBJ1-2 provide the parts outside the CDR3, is SQTIHQWPATLVQPVGSPLSLECTVEGTSNPNLYWYRQAAGRGLQLLFYSVGIGQISSEVPQNLSASRPQDRQFILSSKKLLLSDSGFYLCAWSLSSYGYTFGSGTRLTVV.

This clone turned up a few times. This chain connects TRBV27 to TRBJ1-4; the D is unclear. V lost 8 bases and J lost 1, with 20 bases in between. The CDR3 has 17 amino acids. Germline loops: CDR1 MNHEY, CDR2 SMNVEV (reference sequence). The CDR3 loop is CASLGRSFLGTNEKLFF. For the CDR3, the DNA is TGTGCCAGCCTGGGTAGGAGTTTCTTGGGAACTAATGAAAAACTGTTTTTT.

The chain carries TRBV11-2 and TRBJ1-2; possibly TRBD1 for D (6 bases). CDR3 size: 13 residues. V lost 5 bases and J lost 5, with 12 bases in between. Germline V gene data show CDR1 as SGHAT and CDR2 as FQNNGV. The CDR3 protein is CASSTTGQYGYTF. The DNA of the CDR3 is TGTGCCAGCAGCACGACAGGACAGTATGGCTACACCTTC.

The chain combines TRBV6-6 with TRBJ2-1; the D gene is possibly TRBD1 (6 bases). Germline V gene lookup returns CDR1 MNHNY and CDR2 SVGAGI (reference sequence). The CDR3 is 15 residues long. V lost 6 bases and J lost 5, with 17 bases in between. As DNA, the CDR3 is TGTGCCAGCAGACCCAGGGGTTGGGCTAACAATGAGCAGTTCTTC. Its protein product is CASRPRGWANNEQFF.

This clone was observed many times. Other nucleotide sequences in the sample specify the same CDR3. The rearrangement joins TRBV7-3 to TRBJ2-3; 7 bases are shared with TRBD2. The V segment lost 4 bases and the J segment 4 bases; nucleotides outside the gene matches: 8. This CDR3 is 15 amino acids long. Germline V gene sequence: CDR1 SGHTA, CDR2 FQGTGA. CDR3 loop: CASSSTGLPPDTQYF. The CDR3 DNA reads TGTGCCAGCAGCTCAACGGGACTACCTCCAGATACGCAGTATTTT. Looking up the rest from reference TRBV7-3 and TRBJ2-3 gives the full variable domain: GAGVSQTPSNKVTEKGKYVELRCDPISGHTALYWYRQSLGQGPEFLIYFQGTGAADDSGLPNDRFFAVRPEGSVSTLKIQRTERGDSAVYLCASSSTGLPPDTQYFGPGTRLTVL.

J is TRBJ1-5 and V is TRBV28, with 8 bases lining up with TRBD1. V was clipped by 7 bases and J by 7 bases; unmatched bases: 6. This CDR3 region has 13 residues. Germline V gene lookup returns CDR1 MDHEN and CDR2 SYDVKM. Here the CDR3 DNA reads TGTGCCAGCATGGACAGGGTGGAACAGCCCCAGCATTTT. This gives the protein CASMDRVEQPQHF.

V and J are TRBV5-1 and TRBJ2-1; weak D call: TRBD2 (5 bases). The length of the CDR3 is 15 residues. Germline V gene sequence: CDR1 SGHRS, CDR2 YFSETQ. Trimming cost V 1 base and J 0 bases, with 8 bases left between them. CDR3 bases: TGCGCCAGCAGCTTGAGGGAGAGCTCCTACAATGAGCAGTTCTTC. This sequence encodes CASSLRESSYNEQFF.